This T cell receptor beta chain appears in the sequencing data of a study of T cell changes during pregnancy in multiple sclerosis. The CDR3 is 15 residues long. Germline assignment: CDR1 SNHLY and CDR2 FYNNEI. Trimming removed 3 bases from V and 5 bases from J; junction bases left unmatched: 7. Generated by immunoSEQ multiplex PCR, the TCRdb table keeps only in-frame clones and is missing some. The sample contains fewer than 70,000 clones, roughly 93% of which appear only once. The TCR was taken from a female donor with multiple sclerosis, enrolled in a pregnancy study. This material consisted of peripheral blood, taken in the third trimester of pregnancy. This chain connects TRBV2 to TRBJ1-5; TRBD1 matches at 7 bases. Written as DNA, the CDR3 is TGTGCCAGCAGTGAGGAGAGGGGGCTATATCAGCCCCAGCATTTT. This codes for CASSEERGLYQPQHF.